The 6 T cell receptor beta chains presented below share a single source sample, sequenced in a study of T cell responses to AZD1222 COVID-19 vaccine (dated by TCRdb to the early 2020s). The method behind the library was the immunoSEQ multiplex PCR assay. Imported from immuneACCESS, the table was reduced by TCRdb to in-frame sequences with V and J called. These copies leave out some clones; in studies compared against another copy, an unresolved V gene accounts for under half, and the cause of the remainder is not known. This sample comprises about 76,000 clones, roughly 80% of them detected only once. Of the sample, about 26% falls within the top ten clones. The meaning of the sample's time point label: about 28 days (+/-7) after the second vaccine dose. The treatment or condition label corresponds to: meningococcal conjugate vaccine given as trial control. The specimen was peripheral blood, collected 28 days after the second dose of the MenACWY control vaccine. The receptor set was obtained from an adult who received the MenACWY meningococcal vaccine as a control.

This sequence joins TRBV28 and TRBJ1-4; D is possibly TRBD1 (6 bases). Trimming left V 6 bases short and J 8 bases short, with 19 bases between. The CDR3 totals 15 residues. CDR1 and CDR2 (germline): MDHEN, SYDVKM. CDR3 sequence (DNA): TGTGCCAGCAGCCGGAGCGGGGCCGGGGGCGAAAAACTGTTTTTT. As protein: CASSRSGAGGEKLFF.

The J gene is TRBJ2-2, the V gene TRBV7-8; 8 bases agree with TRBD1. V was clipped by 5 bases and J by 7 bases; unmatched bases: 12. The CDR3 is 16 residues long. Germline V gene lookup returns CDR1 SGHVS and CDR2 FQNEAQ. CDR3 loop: CASSRSTGGPGGELFF. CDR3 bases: TGTGCCAGCAGCCGAAGTACAGGGGGTCCAGGCGGGGAGCTGTTTTTT.

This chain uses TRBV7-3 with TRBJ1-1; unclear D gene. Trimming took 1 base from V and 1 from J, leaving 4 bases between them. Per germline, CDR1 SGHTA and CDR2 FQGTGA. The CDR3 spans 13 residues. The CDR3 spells CASSLNKNTEAFF. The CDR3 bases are TGTGCCAGCAGCTTAAATAAGAACACTGAAGCTTTCTTT. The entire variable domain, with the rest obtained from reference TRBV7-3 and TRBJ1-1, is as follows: GAGVSQTPSNKVTEKGKYVELRCDPISGHTALYWYRQSLGQGPEFLIYFQGTGAADDSGLPNDRFFAVRPEGSVSTLKIQRTERGDSAVYLCASSLNKNTEAFFGQGTRLTVV.

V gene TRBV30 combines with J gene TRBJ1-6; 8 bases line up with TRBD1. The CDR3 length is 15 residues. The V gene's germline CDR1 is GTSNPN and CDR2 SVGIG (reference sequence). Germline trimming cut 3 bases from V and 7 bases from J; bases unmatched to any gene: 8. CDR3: CAWSALQGVNSPLHF. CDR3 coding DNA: TGTGCCTGGAGCGCATTACAGGGGGTAAATTCACCCCTCCACTTT.

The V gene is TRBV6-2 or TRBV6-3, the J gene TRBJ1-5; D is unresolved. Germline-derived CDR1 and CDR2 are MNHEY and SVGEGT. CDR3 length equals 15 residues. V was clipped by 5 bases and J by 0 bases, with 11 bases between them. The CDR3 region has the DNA TGTGCCAGCAGTCGACGGGCCTATAGCAATCAGCCCCAGCATTTT. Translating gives CASSRRAYSNQPQHF.

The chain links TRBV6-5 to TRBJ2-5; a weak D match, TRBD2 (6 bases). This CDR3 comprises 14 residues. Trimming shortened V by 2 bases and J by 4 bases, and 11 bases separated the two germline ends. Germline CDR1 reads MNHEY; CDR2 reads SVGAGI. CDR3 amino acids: CASSYRGASETQYF. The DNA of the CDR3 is TGTGCCAGCAGTTACCGCGGGGCTTCAGAGACCCAGTACTTC.